This T cell receptor (beta chain) was observed in a study of T-cell reconstitution after alpha-beta-depleted transplantation in children. The TCRbeta library incorporated unique molecular identifiers. One entry per CDR3 protein results from TCRdb running MiXCR on the PCR reads. The sample holds around 360,000 distinct CDR3 sequences; over 9% are singletons and the top ten take approximately 2.3%. The CDR3 extends over 13 amino acids. Trimming pared 1 base from V and 5 bases from J, leaving 8 bases between. CDR1 and CDR2 (germline): MNHEY, SVGEGT. V and J are TRBV6-2 or TRBV6-3 and TRBJ2-5, with D unresolved. This specimen consisted of PBMCs from the stem cell graft donor, obtained from the stem cell graft. This receptor was identified in a human donor who donated a stem cell graft to a child with acute lymphoblastic leukemia. The CDR3 loop reads CASSYWVGETQYF. The DNA of the CDR3 is TGTGCCAGCAGTTACTGGGTCGGGGAGACCCAGTACTTC.